This T cell receptor (beta chain) was profiled in a study of shared clonotypes between healthy human individuals. About this clone itself: Within the sample, other DNA sequences also encode this same CDR3.

The CDR3 length is 11 residues. The V end was cut by 3 bases, the J end by 4 bases, with 4 bases between. Germline assignment: CDR1 SNHLY and CDR2 FYNNEI. Cells designated naive CD8 were CD45RO-negative and were positively selected for CCR7, with terminally differentiated effector memory CD45RA+ cells excluded. The table came from immunoSEQ multiplex PCR; TCRdb's copy has only in-frame clones and leaves some out. The data contain some 2 million clones, about 95% of them singletons. Sample: naive CD8+ T cells sorted from blood. The chain joins TRBV2 to TRBJ2-7; D not resolved. This sequence was found in a man aged 18 to 35 in good health. CDR3 protein: CASSERYEQYF. As DNA, the CDR3 is TGTGCCAGCAGTGAGAGGTACGAGCAGTACTTC.